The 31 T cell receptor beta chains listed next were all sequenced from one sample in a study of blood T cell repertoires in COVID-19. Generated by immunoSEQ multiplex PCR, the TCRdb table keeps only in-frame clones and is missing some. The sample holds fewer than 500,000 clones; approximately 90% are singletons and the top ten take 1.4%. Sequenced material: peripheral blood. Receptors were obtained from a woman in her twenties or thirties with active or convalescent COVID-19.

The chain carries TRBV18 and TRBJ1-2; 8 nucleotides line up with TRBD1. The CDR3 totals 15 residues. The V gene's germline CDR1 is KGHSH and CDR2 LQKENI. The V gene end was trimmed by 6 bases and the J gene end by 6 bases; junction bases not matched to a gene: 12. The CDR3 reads CASSPGQGAFNGYTF. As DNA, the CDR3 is TGTGCCAGCTCGCCTGGGCAGGGGGCTTTTAATGGCTACACCTTC.

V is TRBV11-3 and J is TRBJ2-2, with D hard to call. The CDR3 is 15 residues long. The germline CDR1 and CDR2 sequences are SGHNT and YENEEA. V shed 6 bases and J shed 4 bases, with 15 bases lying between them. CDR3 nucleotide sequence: TGTGCCAGCAGTCCAACTCCCCTCCTCACCGGGGAGCTGTTTTTT. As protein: CASSPTPLLTGELFF.

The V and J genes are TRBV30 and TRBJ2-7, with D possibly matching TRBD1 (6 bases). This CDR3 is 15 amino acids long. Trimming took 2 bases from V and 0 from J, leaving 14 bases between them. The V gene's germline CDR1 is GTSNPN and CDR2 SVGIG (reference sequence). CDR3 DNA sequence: TGTGCCTGGAGTAATATCCGGGACATCTCCTACGAGCAGTACTTC. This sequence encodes CAWSNIRDISYEQYF.

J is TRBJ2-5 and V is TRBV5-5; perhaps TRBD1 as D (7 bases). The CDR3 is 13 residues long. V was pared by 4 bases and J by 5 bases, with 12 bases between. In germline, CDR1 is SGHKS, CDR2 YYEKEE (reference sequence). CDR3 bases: TGTGCCAGCAGCCAGACAGGGAGGGAGACCCAGTACTTC. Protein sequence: CASSQTGRETQYF.

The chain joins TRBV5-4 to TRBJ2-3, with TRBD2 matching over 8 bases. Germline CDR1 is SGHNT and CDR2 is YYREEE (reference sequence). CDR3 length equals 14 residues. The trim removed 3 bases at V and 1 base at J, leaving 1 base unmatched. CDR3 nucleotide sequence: TGTGCCAGCAGCTACGGGGGGGGCACAGATACGCAGTATTTT. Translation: CASSYGGGTDTQYF. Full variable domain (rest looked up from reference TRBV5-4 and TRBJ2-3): ETGVTQSPTHLIKTRGQQVTLRCSSQSGHNTVSWYQQALGQGPQFIFQYYREEENGRGNFPPRFSGLQFPNYSSELNVNALELDDSALYLCASSYGGGTDTQYFGPGTRLTVL.

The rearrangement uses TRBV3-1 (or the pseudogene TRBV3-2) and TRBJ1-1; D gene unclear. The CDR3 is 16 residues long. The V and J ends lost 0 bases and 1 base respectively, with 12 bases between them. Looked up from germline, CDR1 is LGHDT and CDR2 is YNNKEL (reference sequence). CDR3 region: CASSQELWQSNTEAFF. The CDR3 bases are TGTGCCAGCAGCCAAGAATTATGGCAGTCGAACACTGAAGCTTTCTTT.

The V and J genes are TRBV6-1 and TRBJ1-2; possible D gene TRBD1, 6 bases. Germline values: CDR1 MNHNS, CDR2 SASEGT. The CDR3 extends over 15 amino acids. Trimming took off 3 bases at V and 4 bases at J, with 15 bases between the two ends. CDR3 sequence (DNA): TGTGCCAGCAGTGAGACTCAGGGGCCCATCTATGGCTACACCTTC. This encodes CASSETQGPIYGYTF.

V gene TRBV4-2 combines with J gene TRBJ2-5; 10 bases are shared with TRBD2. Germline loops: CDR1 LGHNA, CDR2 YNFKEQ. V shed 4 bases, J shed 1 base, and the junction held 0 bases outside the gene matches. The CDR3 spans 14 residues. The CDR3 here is CASSRTSGQETQYF. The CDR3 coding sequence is TGTGCCAGCAGCCGGACTAGCGGCCAAGAGACCCAGTACTTC.

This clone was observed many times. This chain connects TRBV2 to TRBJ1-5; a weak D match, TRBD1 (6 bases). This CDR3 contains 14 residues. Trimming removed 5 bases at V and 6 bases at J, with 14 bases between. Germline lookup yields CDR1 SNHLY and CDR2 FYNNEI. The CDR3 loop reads CASSTQGKSQPQHF. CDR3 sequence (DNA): TGTGCCAGCAGTACACAGGGAAAGAGTCAGCCCCAGCATTTT.

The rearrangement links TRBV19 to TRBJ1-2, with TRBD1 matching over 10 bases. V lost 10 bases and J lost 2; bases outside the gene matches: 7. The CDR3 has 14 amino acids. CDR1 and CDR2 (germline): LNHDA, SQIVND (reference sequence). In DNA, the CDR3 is TGTGCCACGCGCCCGGGACAGGGGAACTATGGCTACACCTTC. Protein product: CATRPGQGNYGYTF.

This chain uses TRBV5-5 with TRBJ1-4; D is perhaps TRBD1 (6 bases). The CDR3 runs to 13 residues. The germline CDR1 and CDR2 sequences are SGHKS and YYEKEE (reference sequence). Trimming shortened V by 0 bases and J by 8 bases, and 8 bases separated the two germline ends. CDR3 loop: CASSLGGPEKLFF. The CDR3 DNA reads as TGTGCCAGCAGCTTGGGGGGGCCCGAAAAACTGTTTTTT.

The CDR3 protein is CAWSVLQSKAESKFYGYTF. Written as DNA, the CDR3 is TGTGCCTGGAGTGTTTTACAGTCCAAAGCGGAGTCCAAATTTTATGGCTACACCTTC. The gene calls are TRBV30 and TRBJ1-2; D is uncertain. CDR3 length: 19 residues. Germline V gene sequence: CDR1 GTSNPN, CDR2 SVGIG (reference sequence). V gave up 0 bases and J gave up 5 bases, with 28 bases separating them.

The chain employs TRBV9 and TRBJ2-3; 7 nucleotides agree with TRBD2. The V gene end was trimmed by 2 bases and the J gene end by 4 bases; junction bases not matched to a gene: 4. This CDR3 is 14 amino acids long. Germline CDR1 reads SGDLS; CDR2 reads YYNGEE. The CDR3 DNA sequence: TGTGCCAGCAGCGTGCTGGCGGGGGCAGATACGCAGTATTTT. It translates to CASSVLAGADTQYF.

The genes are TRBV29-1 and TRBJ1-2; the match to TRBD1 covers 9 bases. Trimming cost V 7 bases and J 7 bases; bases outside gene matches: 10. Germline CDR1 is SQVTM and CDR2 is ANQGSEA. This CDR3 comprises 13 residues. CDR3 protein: CSAAEDRGGGYTF. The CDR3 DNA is TGCAGCGCCGCTGAGGACAGGGGAGGTGGCTACACCTTC.

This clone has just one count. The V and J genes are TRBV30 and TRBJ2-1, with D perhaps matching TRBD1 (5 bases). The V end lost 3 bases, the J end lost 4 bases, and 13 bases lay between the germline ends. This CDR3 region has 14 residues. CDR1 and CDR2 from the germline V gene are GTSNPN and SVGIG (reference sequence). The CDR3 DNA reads TGTGCCTGGAGAACAGGAATGGGTTACAATGAGCAGTTCTTC. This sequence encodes CAWRTGMGYNEQFF.

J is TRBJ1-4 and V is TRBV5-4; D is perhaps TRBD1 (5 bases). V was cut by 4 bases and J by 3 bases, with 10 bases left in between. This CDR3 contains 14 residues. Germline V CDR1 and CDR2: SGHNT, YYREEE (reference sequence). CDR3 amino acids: CASSEKGANEKLFF. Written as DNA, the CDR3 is TGTGCCAGCAGCGAAAAAGGGGCTAATGAAAAACTGTTTTTT.

DNA for the CDR3: TGTGCCAGCAGTGACGGACTGGAGGCCTACGAGCAGTACTTC. Protein sequence: CASSDGLEAYEQYF. V gene TRBV6-6 combines with J gene TRBJ2-7; D may be TRBD2 (5 bases). CDR3 length: 14 residues. Germline-derived CDR1 and CDR2 are MNHNY and SVGAGI (reference sequence). The V and J ends lost 5 bases and 2 bases respectively, with 13 bases between them.

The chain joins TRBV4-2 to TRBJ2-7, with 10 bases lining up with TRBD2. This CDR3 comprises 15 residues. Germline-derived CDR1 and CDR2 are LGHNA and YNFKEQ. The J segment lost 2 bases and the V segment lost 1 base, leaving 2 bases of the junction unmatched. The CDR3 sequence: CASSQALAGAYEQYF. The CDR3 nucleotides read TGTGCCAGCAGCCAAGCCCTAGCGGGAGCCTACGAGCAGTACTTC.

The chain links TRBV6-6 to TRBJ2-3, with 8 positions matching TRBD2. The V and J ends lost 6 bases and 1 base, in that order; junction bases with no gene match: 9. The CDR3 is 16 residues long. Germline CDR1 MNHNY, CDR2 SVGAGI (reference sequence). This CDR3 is CASSPGGGIGTDTQYF. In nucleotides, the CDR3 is TGTGCCAGCAGCCCGGGGGGGGGAATAGGCACAGATACGCAGTATTTT.

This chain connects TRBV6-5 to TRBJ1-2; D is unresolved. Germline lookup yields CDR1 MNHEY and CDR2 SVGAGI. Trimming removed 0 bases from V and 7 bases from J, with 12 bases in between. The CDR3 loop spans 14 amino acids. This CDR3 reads CASSYSSGSGGYTF. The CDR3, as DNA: TGTGCCAGCAGTTACTCGAGTGGGAGTGGTGGCTACACCTTC.

CDR3: CASSEGASGATTYF. In DNA, the CDR3 is TGCGCCAGCAGTGAGGGGGCTAGCGGGGCAACGACGTACTTC. V gene TRBV10-2 combines with J gene TRBJ2-7, with TRBD2 matching 9 bases. Germline CDR1 is WSHSY and CDR2 is SAAADI. CDR3 length: 14 residues. The junction had 11 bases not matched to a gene; V was cut back by 2 bases and J by 12 bases.

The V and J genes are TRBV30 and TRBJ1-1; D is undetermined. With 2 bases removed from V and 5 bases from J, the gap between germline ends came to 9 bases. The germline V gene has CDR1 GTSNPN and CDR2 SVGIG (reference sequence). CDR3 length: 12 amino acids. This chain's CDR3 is CAWSRGRTEAFF. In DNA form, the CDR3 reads TGTGCCTGGAGTCGGGGTCGGACTGAAGCTTTCTTT.

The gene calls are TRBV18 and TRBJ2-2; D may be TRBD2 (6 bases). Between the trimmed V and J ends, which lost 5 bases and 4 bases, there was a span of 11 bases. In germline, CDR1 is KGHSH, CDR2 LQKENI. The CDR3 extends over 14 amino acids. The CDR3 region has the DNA TGTGCCAGCTCAGCGGACGGGAGCACCGGGGAGCTGTTTTTT. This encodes CASSADGSTGELFF.

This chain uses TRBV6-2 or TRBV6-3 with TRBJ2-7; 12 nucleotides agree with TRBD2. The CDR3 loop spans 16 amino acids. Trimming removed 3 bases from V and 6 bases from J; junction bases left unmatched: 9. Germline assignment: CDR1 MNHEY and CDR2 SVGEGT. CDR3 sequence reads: CASSYRLAGGPSEQYF. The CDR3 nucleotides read TGTGCCAGCAGTTATAGGCTAGCGGGAGGGCCCTCCGAGCAGTACTTC.

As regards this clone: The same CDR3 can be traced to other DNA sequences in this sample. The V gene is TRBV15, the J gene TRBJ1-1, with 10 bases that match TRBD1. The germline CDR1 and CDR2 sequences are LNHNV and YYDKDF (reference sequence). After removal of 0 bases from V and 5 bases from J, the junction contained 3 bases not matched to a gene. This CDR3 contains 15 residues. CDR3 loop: CATSRDRDRGTEAFF. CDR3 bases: TGTGCCACCAGCAGAGATCGGGACAGGGGAACTGAAGCTTTCTTT.

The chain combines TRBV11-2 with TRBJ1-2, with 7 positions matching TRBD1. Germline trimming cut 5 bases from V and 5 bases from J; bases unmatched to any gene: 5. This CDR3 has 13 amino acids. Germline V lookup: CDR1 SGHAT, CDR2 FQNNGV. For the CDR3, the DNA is TGTGCCAGCAGCCAGGGGGGAAGGTATGGCTACACCTTC. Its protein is CASSQGGRYGYTF. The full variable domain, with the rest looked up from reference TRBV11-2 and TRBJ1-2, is EAGVAQSPRYKIIEKRQSVAFWCNPISGHATLYWYQQILGQGPKLLIQFQNNGVVDDSQLPKDRFSAERLKGVDSTLKIQPAKLEDSAVYLCASSQGGRYGYTFGSGTRLTVV.

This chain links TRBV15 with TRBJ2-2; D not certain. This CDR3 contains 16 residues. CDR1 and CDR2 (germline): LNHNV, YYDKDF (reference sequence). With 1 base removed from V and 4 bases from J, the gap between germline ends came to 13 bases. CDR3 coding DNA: TGTGCCACCAGCAGAGGAGGAGTGGTAGGCACCGGGGAGCTGTTTTTT. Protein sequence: CATSRGGVVGTGELFF.

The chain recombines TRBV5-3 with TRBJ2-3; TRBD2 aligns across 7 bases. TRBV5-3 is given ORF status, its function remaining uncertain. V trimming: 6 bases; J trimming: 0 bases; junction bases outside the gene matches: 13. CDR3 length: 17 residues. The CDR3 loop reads CARIPFRGSESTDTQYF. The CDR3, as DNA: TGTGCCAGAATTCCCTTTCGCGGGAGTGAGAGCACAGATACGCAGTATTTT.

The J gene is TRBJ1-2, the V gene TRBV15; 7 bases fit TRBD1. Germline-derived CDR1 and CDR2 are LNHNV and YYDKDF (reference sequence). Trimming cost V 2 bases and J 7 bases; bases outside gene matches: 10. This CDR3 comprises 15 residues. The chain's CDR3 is CATSRQTGSLPGYTF. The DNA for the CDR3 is TGTGCCACCAGCAGACAGACAGGGTCTCTTCCTGGCTACACCTTC.

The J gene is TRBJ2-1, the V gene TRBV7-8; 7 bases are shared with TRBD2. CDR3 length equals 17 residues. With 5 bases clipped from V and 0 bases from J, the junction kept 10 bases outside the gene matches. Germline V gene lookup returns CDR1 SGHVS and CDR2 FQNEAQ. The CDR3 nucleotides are TGTGCCAGCAGCGCCAAACCAGCGGGGAGCTCCTACAATGAGCAGTTCTTC. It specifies CASSAKPAGSSYNEQFF.

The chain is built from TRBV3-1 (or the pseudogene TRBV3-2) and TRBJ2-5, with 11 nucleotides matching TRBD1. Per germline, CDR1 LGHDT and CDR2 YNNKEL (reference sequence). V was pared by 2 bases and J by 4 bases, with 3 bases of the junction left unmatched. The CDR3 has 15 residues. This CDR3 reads CASSQLDRGPETQYF. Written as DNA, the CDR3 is TGTGCCAGCAGCCAATTGGACAGGGGGCCAGAGACCCAGTACTTC.